A single sample gave rise to the 7 T cell receptor beta chains below, sequenced in a study of blood T cell repertoires in COVID-19. Profiling relied on immunoSEQ multiplex PCR, and the TCRdb table lists in-frame clones only, not all of them. The table records about 36,000 clones, 75% to 90% of them present only once. The sample consisted of peripheral blood. The receptors shown here come from a man aged 60 to 69 with acute or convalescent COVID-19.

The chain recombines TRBV18 with TRBJ2-1, with 10 bases fitting TRBD2. CDR3 length: 16 amino acids. CDR1 and CDR2 from the germline V gene are KGHSH and LQKENI. Trimming at V came to 3 bases and at J to 5 bases, leaving 7 bases not matched to a gene. The CDR3 loop is CASSPPQREGHNEQFF. CDR3 bases: TGTGCCAGCTCACCTCCCCAGCGGGAGGGACACAATGAGCAGTTCTTC.

This clone was picked up a small number of times. The chain has TRBV6-5 and TRBJ2-7, with D perhaps TRBD1 (6 bases). The germline V gene has CDR1 MNHEY and CDR2 SVGAGI. V was shortened by 6 bases and J by 1 base, with 16 bases between the two germline ends. CDR3 size: 15 residues. The CDR3 DNA sequence: TGTGCCAGCAGACCTGGACAGAGATCTTCCTACGAGCAGTACTTC. It is translated as CASRPGQRSSYEQYF.

The rearrangement uses TRBV2 and TRBJ2-3, with unresolved D. Germline V gene lookup returns CDR1 SNHLY and CDR2 FYNNEI. V shed 4 bases and J shed 2 bases, with 7 bases lying between them. CDR3 size: 13 residues. As DNA, the CDR3 is TGTGCCAGCAGTGTCCCAAACACAGATACGCAGTATTTT. As protein: CASSVPNTDTQYF.

The chain combines TRBV5-1 with TRBJ2-5, with 12 positions matching TRBD2. V gave up 6 bases and J gave up 5 bases; unmatched junction bases: 8. In germline, CDR1 is SGHRS, CDR2 YFSETQ. The CDR3 has 15 residues. As DNA, the CDR3 is TGCGCCAGCACTCCGACTAGCGGGAGATTTGAGACCCAGTACTTC. As protein: CASTPTSGRFETQYF. The whole variable domain, filled in from reference TRBV5-1 and TRBJ2-5, reads KAGVTQTPRYLIKTRGQQVTLSCSPISGHRSVSWYQQTPGQGLQFLFEYFSETQRNKGNFPGRFSGRQFSNSRSEMNVSTLELGDSALYLCASTPTSGRFETQYFGPGTRLLVL.

The rearrangement joins TRBV7-8 to TRBJ1-2, with D possibly matching TRBD1 (5 bases). V lost 1 base and J lost 0, with 9 bases in between. The germline CDR1 and CDR2 sequences are SGHVS and FQNEAQ. There are 15 residues in the CDR3. CDR3 sequence reads: CASSLEDSTNYGYTF. Written as DNA, the CDR3 is TGTGCCAGCAGCTTAGAAGACAGCACTAACTATGGCTACACCTTC.

This chain links TRBV6-5 with TRBJ2-7; 8 nucleotides match TRBD2. Germline V gene sequence: CDR1 MNHEY, CDR2 SVGAGI. The V and J ends lost 6 bases and 7 bases, in that order; junction bases with no gene match: 14. This CDR3 is built from 15 residues. Here the CDR3 reads CASRRAPGLAKEQYF. CDR3 sequence (DNA): TGTGCCAGCAGACGCGCACCTGGACTAGCTAAGGAGCAGTACTTC.

The gene calls are TRBV9 and TRBJ2-5, with D unresolved. The CDR3 extends over 16 amino acids. V was trimmed by 4 bases and J by 7 bases, leaving 23 bases between them. CDR1 SGDLS and CDR2 YYNGEE come from the germline V gene. The CDR3 loop is CASSPFETVALGTQYF. The CDR3 DNA reads TGTGCCAGCAGCCCTTTTGAGACTGTGGCCCTCGGGACCCAGTACTTC.